The 7 T cell receptor beta chains below were found in one sample sequenced in a study of shared clonotypes between healthy human individuals. CD45RO-negative CD8 cells positively selected for CCR7 made up the naive population, which excluded terminally differentiated effector memory CD45RA+ cells. Assay used: immunoSEQ multiplex PCR; TCRdb lists only in-frame clones, some missing. The sample holds millions of clones, 90% to 95% seen once. Input material: naive CD8+ T cells from PBMCs. These receptor sequences come from a man between 18 and 35 years old in good health. Some clones in this sample may be carry-over from other donors' samples.

The table lists this clone with a few counts. The genes are TRBV2 and TRBJ1-3; no clear D gene. V lost 4 bases and J 3 bases, leaving 13 bases between the germline ends. Germline V gene sequence: CDR1 SNHLY, CDR2 FYNNEI. This CDR3 has 15 residues. The CDR3 coding sequence is TGTGCCAGCAGTGTTACCGGAGGCAATGGAAACACCATATATTTT. Its protein is CASSVTGGNGNTIYF.

The chain recombines TRBV7-8 with TRBJ1-5, with D tentatively TRBD1 (6 bases). Germline V gene lookup returns CDR1 SGHVS and CDR2 FQNEAQ. V lost 5 bases and J 4 bases, leaving 15 bases between the germline ends. The CDR3 is made up of 15 amino acids. CDR3 region: CASSRTRGINQPQHF. The CDR3 nucleotides read TGTGCCAGCAGCCGTACAAGGGGGATAAATCAGCCCCAGCATTTT.

In this sample, this clone turned up a few times. Different DNA sequences within this sample yield the same CDR3. V usage is TRBV6-6 and J usage is TRBJ1-1; D unresolved. The V gene lost 2 bases and the J gene lost 4 bases, with 5 bases spanning the gap. The CDR3 runs 12 residues. Per the germline V gene, CDR1 is MNHNY and CDR2 is SVGAGI (reference sequence). CDR3 bases: TGTGCCAGCAGTTACAGCCGCACTGAAGCTTTCTTT. Translation: CASSYSRTEAFF.

In this sample, this clone turned up a few times. The V and J genes are TRBV28 and TRBJ1-1; D unresolved. Germline CDR1 reads MDHEN; CDR2 reads SYDVKM. CDR3 size: 11 residues. The V and J ends lost 6 bases and 7 bases respectively, with 9 bases between them. As DNA, the CDR3 is TGTGCCAGCAGCCAGTCTAATGAAGCTTTCTTT. Its protein is CASSQSNEAFF.

This clone has a handful of counts. The V and J genes are TRBV29-1 and TRBJ1-2; D is undetermined. The CDR3 has 13 residues. The germline CDR1 and CDR2 sequences are SQVTM and ANQGSEA. Trimming took 1 base from V and 3 from J, leaving 9 bases between them. The CDR3 reads CSVEAPPDYGYTF. Here the CDR3 DNA reads TGCAGCGTTGAAGCCCCCCCGGACTATGGCTACACCTTC.

V usage is TRBV19 and J usage is TRBJ1-1; a weak D match, TRBD1 (6 bases). V lost 8 bases and J lost 4, with 14 bases in between. Germline CDR1 and CDR2: LNHDA and SQIVND (reference sequence). The CDR3 has 13 amino acids. CDR3 sequence reads: CASRQGGVTEAFF. CDR3 in DNA: TGTGCCAGTCGGCAAGGGGGGGTCACTGAAGCTTTCTTT.

The chain employs TRBV27 and TRBJ2-7; 12 bases are shared with TRBD1. CDR1 is MNHEY and CDR2 is SMNVEV in the germline V gene (reference sequence). The junction had 7 bases not matched to a gene; V was cut back by 6 bases and J by 1 base. The CDR3 has 16 residues. Here the CDR3 reads CASSPLGQGASYEQYF. The CDR3 nucleotides are TGTGCCAGCAGCCCCCTGGGACAGGGGGCTTCCTACGAGCAGTACTTC.